This TCR beta chain emerged from a study of CD8 T cells in Susac syndrome (dated by TCRdb to between 2019 and 2020). About the full investigation: Among the sequenced Susac syndrome patients, about 6 had clinically active disease and roughly eight were in clinical remission. At blood withdrawal, Susac syndrome patients were therapy-naive, treated with corticosteroids (with IVIg additionally given to some), or treated with IVIg alone. The study used repertoire sequencing to test whether antigen drove CD8+ T cell activation and differentiation in Susac syndrome.

RNA was extracted with the RNeasy kit and 0.5 to 1 ug was reverse transcribed using random hexamers. The immunoSEQ multiplex PCR assay, covering 54 Vbeta and 13 Jbeta segments, was used to amplify TCR beta CDR3 regions. To correct PCR amplification bias, a synthetic template baseline was used for both primer optimization and computational correction. Concerning the study's data processing: Reads were assigned to V, D and J genes according to IMGT and analyzed in immunoSEQ Analyzer, with only productive sequences retained. Clonality was calculated as one minus the Shannon entropy normalized by log2 of the number of productive unique sequences. For each patient and control, public and private clones were evaluated within the 100 most prevalent clones. Clones were defined as Susac-specific if absent from the healthy and MS cohorts, from more than 900 published viral clones and from other ImmuneACCESS disease sequences. TCRdb reprocessed the public reads (quality trimming at Q25 with fastp, clone calling with MiXCR) and kept in-frame beta chains. Every entry covers one CDR3 protein and lists the most common genes and DNA from its rows. It is TCRdb's table, rather than the study itself, that gives the V and J calls and clone size. For this sample the table gives some 150,000 distinct CDR3 sequences, of which nearly 97% were detected only once. The ten largest clonotypes hold over 0.065% of the sample.

The CDR3, from cysteine to phenylalanine, totals 17 residues. CDR3 DNA only is kept here, 51 bases in frame from base 1. Ends trimmed: V by 6 bases, J by 3 bases; bases unmatched to a gene: 8. Based on the germline V gene, the CDR1 and CDR2 sequences are MNHNS and SASEGT. Findings and caveats that apply to the study as a whole: The number of individuals in the TCR sequencing and HLA analysis was recognized as being relatively small. In the CD4+ T cell repertoire of Susac syndrome patients, clonal expansion was not detected.

Remarks on this clonotype: The antigen it recognizes is unknown. Base qualities are not at hand, and no much larger clone is one base apart.

Peripheral blood CD8+ and CD4+ T cells from healthy donors, Susac syndrome patients and multiple sclerosis patients were profiled using high-throughput TCR beta sequencing. Susac syndrome patients met recently defined diagnostic criteria for definite or probable disease. Bulk CD8+ and CD4+ T cells were purified magnetically by negative isolation, whereas CD8+ TEMRA cells were enriched by FACS. Blood was drawn into EDTA tubes, processed within 24 hours, and PBMCs were isolated by density gradient centrifugation. PBMCs intended for TCR sequencing were frozen in liquid nitrogen and were later thawed in a 37 degrees C water bath. A purity of at least 90% was achieved for sorted or isolated CD4+, CD8+ and CD8+ TEMRA cells.

The V and J segments used are TRBV6-1 and TRBJ2-6; TRBD1 fits 10 bases in the junction. Material for sequencing was CD4+ T cells from PBMCs. The clonotype originates from a human donor with Susac syndrome. CDR3 sequence: CASSMTGGAFGANVLTF. The sequenced DNA: TGTGCCAGCAGCATGACAGGGGGCGCGTTTGGGGCCAACGTCCTGACTTTC.